The subject of this entry is one TCR beta chain. The source of the sample is a study of technical replicates of blood from a few donors. Clones were read by immunoSEQ multiplex PCR, and TCRdb kept only the in-frame ones, dropping some. This sample yields some 83,000 clones, of which 85% to 95% are seen a single time; more than 0.2% belongs to the top ten. The sample was T cells isolated from PBMCs. This clonotype was obtained from a human donor in good health.

The CDR3 loop reads CASSFWDTGRPFYGYTF. Here the CDR3 DNA reads TGTGCCAGCAGCTTTTGGGACACCGGTCGTCCGTTTTATGGCTACACCTTC. The chain links TRBV5-8 to TRBJ1-2; possibly TRBD1 for D (6 bases). This CDR3 is 17 amino acids long. Trimming took 2 bases from V and 5 from J, leaving 22 bases between them. Looked up from germline, CDR1 is SGHTS and CDR2 is YDEGEE. The full variable domain, with the rest looked up from reference TRBV5-8 and TRBJ1-2, is EAGVTQSPTHLIKTRGQQATLRCSPISGHTSVYWYQQALGLGLQFLLWYDEGEERNRGNFPPRFSGRQFPNYSSELNVNALELEDSALYLCASSFWDTGRPFYGYTFGSGTRLTVV.